This T cell receptor beta chain was sequenced in a study of control samples from healthy donors and cancer patients. CDR3 size: 15 residues. Germline-derived CDR1 and CDR2 are MNHEY and SVGEGT. V lost 6 bases to trimming and J lost 10 bases; unmatched junction nucleotides: 9. TCRdb's copy holds only in-frame clones and misses some; the assay was immunoSEQ multiplex PCR. The sample includes around 94,000 clones, 85% to 90% seen only once; the top ten take roughly 1.3%. The material sequenced was blood. The sequence came from a woman aged 45-65 years in good health. This rearrangement joins TRBV6-2 or TRBV6-3 to TRBJ2-1, with TRBD2 identical over 13 bases. CDR3 loop: CASSWGLAGRGEQFF. In DNA form, the CDR3 reads TGTGCCAGCAGCTGGGGACTAGCGGGACGAGGGGAGCAGTTCTTC.